This T cell receptor beta chain comes out of a study of cytomegalovirus exposure and HLA in healthy donors. Study-wide results and caveats: Around 160 TCR beta chains were listed as cytomegalovirus-associated. A later analysis found that most CMV-associated TCR beta chains appeared HLA-restricted.

Of note for this clone: Its antigen is currently unknown.

Primers included in the PCR were 60 Vbeta and 13 Jbeta primers. Here immunoSEQ multiplex PCR was the method, and the copy in TCRdb shows in-frame clones only, minus some. The sample table sets out about 110,000 clones. The germline V gene encodes CDR1 SNHLY and CDR2 FYNNEI. The CDR3 extends over 14 amino acids. V trimming: 5 bases; J trimming: 9 bases; junction bases outside the gene matches: 7. The receptor comes from a man aged 25 to 40 in good health and CMV-seronegative. The chain couples TRBV2 to TRBJ2-1, with 10 nucleotides matching TRBD2. The sequencing sample was made of PBMCs. CDR3 loop: CASSLEAGGREQFF. CDR3 DNA sequence: TGTGCCAGCAGTCTGGAAGCGGGGGGGCGTGAGCAGTTCTTC.